Below are 31 T cell receptor beta chains sequenced from a single sample in a study of technical replicates of blood from a few donors. Some clones are missing from TCRdb's copy, which holds only in-frame ones; the method was immunoSEQ multiplex PCR. The data show 75,000 to 90,000 clones, around nine tenths seen once. Sequencing was done on a sample of T cells isolated from PBMCs. Every receptor here comes from a human donor in good health.

CDR3 protein: CASSAEGQISYEQYF. DNA of the CDR3: TGCGCCAGCAGCGCAGAAGGACAGATTTCCTACGAGCAGTACTTC. The rearrangement joins TRBV5-1 to TRBJ2-7; D is possibly TRBD1 (6 bases). Germline loops: CDR1 SGHRS, CDR2 YFSETQ. Trimming pared 4 bases from V and 1 base from J, leaving 15 bases between. The length of the CDR3 is 15 residues. Complete variable domain (other parts from reference TRBV5-1 and TRBJ2-7): KAGVTQTPRYLIKTRGQQVTLSCSPISGHRSVSWYQQTPGQGLQFLFEYFSETQRNKGNFPGRFSGRQFSNSRSEMNVSTLELGDSALYLCASSAEGQISYEQYFGPGTRLTVT.

This sequence joins TRBV5-4 and TRBJ2-7; the match to TRBD2 covers 8 bases. This CDR3 contains 16 residues. Germline loops: CDR1 SGHNT, CDR2 YYREEE (reference sequence). V lost 0 bases to trimming and J lost 7 bases; unmatched junction nucleotides: 12. CDR3 region: CASSLELSGGPGEQYF. CDR3 nucleotide sequence: TGTGCCAGCAGCTTGGAATTGTCGGGAGGGCCTGGGGAGCAGTACTTC.

V usage is TRBV6-5 and J usage is TRBJ2-5; unclear D gene. The CDR3 spans 15 residues. Germline lookup yields CDR1 MNHEY and CDR2 SVGAGI. V was clipped by 6 bases and J by 2 bases, with 16 bases between them. The CDR3 loop is CASSQRTAKQETQYF. CDR3 bases: TGTGCCAGCAGCCAACGAACAGCTAAACAAGAGACCCAGTACTTC.

The J gene is TRBJ2-3, the V gene TRBV10-1, with 11 positions matching TRBD1. Germline V gene sequence: CDR1 WNHNN, CDR2 SYGVQD (reference sequence). With V trimmed by 4 bases and J by 4 bases, 7 bases remained unmatched. There are 16 residues in the CDR3. The CDR3 region is CASSGSRTGGADTQYF. Written as DNA, the CDR3 is TGCGCCAGCAGTGGTTCGCGGACAGGGGGCGCAGATACGCAGTATTTT.

The rearrangement joins TRBV27 to TRBJ1-1; TRBD1 aligns across 10 bases. This CDR3 has 14 amino acids. With 7 bases clipped from V and 0 bases from J, the junction kept 2 bases outside the gene matches. Per the germline V gene, CDR1 is MNHEY and CDR2 is SMNVEV (reference sequence). CDR3: CASKTGGLNTEAFF. The DNA of the CDR3 is TGTGCCAGCAAGACAGGGGGCCTGAACACTGAAGCTTTCTTT.

The gene calls are TRBV18 and TRBJ2-7; 9 bases match TRBD1. The CDR3 spans 15 residues. Germline values: CDR1 KGHSH, CDR2 LQKENI. V shed 3 bases, J shed 1 base, and the junction held 4 bases outside the gene matches. In DNA form, the CDR3 reads TGTGCCAGCTCACCGGGACAGGGTTTGTCCTACGAGCAGTACTTC. Its protein is CASSPGQGLSYEQYF.

V usage is TRBV28 and J usage is TRBJ1-3, with a possible D match to TRBD1 (6 bases). Germline V gives CDR1 MDHEN, CDR2 SYDVKM. V lost 5 bases, J lost 0 bases, and 17 bases lay in between. The CDR3 covers 17 residues. The CDR3 spells CASSAHADRISGNTIYF. The CDR3 nucleotides are TGTGCCAGCAGTGCCCATGCCGACAGGATCTCTGGAAACACCATATATTTT.

The chain combines TRBV15 with TRBJ1-2; D not certain. Germline V CDR1 and CDR2: LNHNV, YYDKDF (reference sequence). This CDR3 has 13 residues. Trimming took off 0 bases at V and 5 bases at J, with 7 bases between the two ends. The DNA of the CDR3 is TGTGCCACCAGCAGAGATAGATCGTATGGCTACACCTTC. Protein sequence: CATSRDRSYGYTF.

This clone was observed a handful of times. The chain couples TRBV5-4 to TRBJ1-1; no definite D call. The CDR3 has 12 amino acids. Trimming removed 4 bases from V and 7 bases from J, with 11 bases in between. Germline V gene data show CDR1 as SGHNT and CDR2 as YYREEE (reference sequence). The CDR3 nucleotides read TGTGCCAGCAGCAGAGACGAGGATGAAGCTTTCTTT. Encoded protein: CASSRDEDEAFF. Combining the CDR3 with reference TRBV5-4 and TRBJ1-1 gives the whole variable domain ETGVTQSPTHLIKTRGQQVTLRCSSQSGHNTVSWYQQALGQGPQFIFQYYREEENGRGNFPPRFSGLQFPNYSSELNVNALELDDSALYLCASSRDEDEAFFGQGTRLTVV.

The CDR3 bases are TGTGCCAGCAGTTTATCTCCGGGACAGGGCAGAGAGGTTCAGCCCCAGCATTTT. Encoded protein: CASSLSPGQGREVQPQHF. The V gene is TRBV28, the J gene TRBJ1-5, with 9 bases aligning to TRBD1. V trimming: 1 base; J trimming: 6 bases; junction bases outside the gene matches: 13. Germline CDR1 reads MDHEN; CDR2 reads SYDVKM. This CDR3 has 18 amino acids.

The rearrangement links TRBV6-1 to TRBJ1-1; 7 nucleotides align to TRBD1. This CDR3 region has 15 residues. Trimming removed 3 bases from V and 10 bases from J; junction bases left unmatched: 14. The germline CDR1 and CDR2 sequences are MNHNS and SASEGT. The CDR3 here is CASSEIRRGTDTAFF. Here the CDR3 DNA reads TGTGCCAGCAGTGAGATCCGTCGTGGGACAGATACAGCTTTCTTT.

The chain recombines TRBV7-9 with TRBJ1-4; D is undetermined. CDR1 is SEHNR, CDR2 FQNEAQ, per germline (reference sequence). V dropped 3 bases and J dropped 8 bases, with 19 bases sitting between them. The CDR3 totals 16 residues. The CDR3 sequence: CASSFSAIVREEKLFF. CDR3 bases: TGTGCCAGCAGCTTTTCAGCGATTGTGAGGGAGGAAAAACTGTTTTTT.

This clone occurred once. This chain uses TRBV25-1 with TRBJ2-1; TRBD1 matches at 9 bases. Germline CDR1 reads MGHDK; CDR2 reads SYGVNS. This CDR3 contains 16 residues. J was trimmed by 5 bases and V by 6 bases; bases with no gene match: 11. CDR3: CASSLHRDRVHNEQFF. Here the CDR3 DNA reads TGTGCCAGCAGCCTACACCGGGACAGGGTCCACAATGAGCAGTTCTTC. Drawing the rest from reference TRBV25-1 and TRBJ2-1, the complete variable domain is EADIYQTPRYLVIGTGKKITLECSQTMGHDKMYWYQQDPGMELHLIHYSYGVNSTEKGDLSSESTVSRIRTEHFPLTLESARPSHTSQYLCASSLHRDRVHNEQFFGPGTRLTVL.

V gene TRBV5-1 combines with J gene TRBJ2-5, with 9 bases matching TRBD1. CDR3 size: 17 residues. Per the germline V gene, CDR1 is SGHRS and CDR2 is YFSETQ. Germline trimming cut 0 bases from V and 5 bases from J; bases unmatched to any gene: 11. Here the CDR3 reads CASSLAFMGTGTETQYF. In DNA, the CDR3 is TGCGCCAGCAGCTTGGCCTTCATGGGGACAGGGACCGAGACCCAGTACTTC.

This clone has just one count. The chain carries TRBV30 and TRBJ2-5, with TRBD2 identical over 15 bases. From germline, CDR1 is GTSNPN and CDR2 SVGIG (reference sequence). The V gene end was trimmed by 1 base and the J gene end by 5 bases; junction bases not matched to a gene: 5. The CDR3 is 16 residues long. The CDR3 protein is CAWSGTSGGAFETQYF. The CDR3 DNA follows: TGTGCCTGGAGTGGGACTAGCGGGGGGGCCTTTGAGACCCAGTACTTC.

In regard to this clone: One junction end does not reproduce the germline sequence, and a read error may be involved. The chain has TRBV6-1 and TRBJ1-5; tentative D call: TRBD1 (5 bases). In germline, CDR1 is MNHNS, CDR2 SASEGT. CDR3 length: 17 residues. The CDR3 loop reads CASSKAGGVIGNQPQHF. CDR3 sequence (DNA): TGTGCCAGCAGTAAAGCTGGGGGGGTGATAGGCAATCAGCCCCAGCATTTT.

This sequence joins TRBV7-8 and TRBJ2-6; D might be TRBD1 (6 bases). The ends were cut back, 1 base at V and 0 bases at J, with 13 bases in the middle. Germline V gene lookup returns CDR1 SGHVS and CDR2 FQNEAQ. This CDR3 has 18 residues. As DNA, the CDR3 is TGTGCCAGCAGCTTAGTGGGACACAGTTCCTCTGGGGCCAACGTCCTGACTTTC. Encoded protein: CASSLVGHSSSGANVLTF.

The chain is built from TRBV5-1 and TRBJ2-1, with 15 bases lining up with TRBD2. The ends lost 6 bases at V and 6 bases at J; junction bases unmatched: 25. Germline V gene sequence: CDR1 SGHRS, CDR2 YFSETQ. The CDR3 has 22 amino acids. CDR3 residues: CASTLDRTQPRTSGGALNEQFF. CDR3 sequence (DNA): TGCGCCAGCACCCTGGACAGAACCCAACCAAGGACTAGCGGGGGGGCTCTCAATGAGCAGTTCTTC.

The chain uses TRBV28 and TRBJ2-5, with D maybe TRBD2 (5 bases). Trimming removed 3 bases from V and 0 bases from J, with 5 bases in between. The CDR3 extends over 13 amino acids. Germline CDR1 MDHEN, CDR2 SYDVKM. In DNA, the CDR3 is TGTGCCAGCAGTTTGGACTACCAAGAGACCCAGTACTTC. Translated: CASSLDYQETQYF.

This chain uses TRBV11-2 with TRBJ1-5, with 7 bases lining up with TRBD1. The length of the CDR3 is 15 residues. From germline, CDR1 is SGHAT and CDR2 FQNNGV. The ends lost 5 bases at V and 0 bases at J; junction bases unmatched: 4. CDR3 DNA sequence: TGTGCCAGCAGCCGGACAGGCCTTAGCAATCAGCCCCAGCATTTT. This codes for CASSRTGLSNQPQHF.

V usage is TRBV15 and J usage is TRBJ2-7; TRBD1 agrees at 7 bases. Per the germline V gene, CDR1 is LNHNV and CDR2 is YYDKDF (reference sequence). This CDR3 is built from 15 residues. V lost 4 bases to trimming and J lost 0 bases; unmatched junction nucleotides: 6. CDR3: CATSIDRASSYEQYF. The DNA for the CDR3 is TGTGCCACCAGCATCGACAGGGCATCCTCCTACGAGCAGTACTTC. The entire variable domain, with the rest obtained from reference TRBV15 and TRBJ2-7, is as follows: DAMVIQNPRYQVTQFGKPVTLSCSQTLNHNVMYWYQQKSSQAPKLLFHYYDKDFNNEADTPDNFQSRRPNTSFCFLDIRSPGLGDTAMYLCATSIDRASSYEQYFGPGTRLTVT.

The V gene is TRBV2, the J gene TRBJ2-1; TRBD2 is a possible D gene (6 bases). From germline, CDR1 is SNHLY and CDR2 FYNNEI. Trimming removed 7 bases from V and 8 bases from J, with 12 bases in between. This CDR3 spans 12 amino acids. CDR3 loop: CASTPTSHEQFF. The DNA of the CDR3 is TGTGCCAGCACCCCGACTAGTCATGAGCAGTTCTTC.

The chain has TRBV14 and TRBJ1-5; TRBD1 aligns across 9 bases. After removal of 4 bases from V and 2 bases from J, the junction contained 3 bases not matched to a gene. Germline V gene data show CDR1 as SGHDN and CDR2 as FVKESK. The CDR3 extends over 15 amino acids. CDR3 in DNA: TGTGCCAGCAGCCTGGGACAGGGAGGCAATCAGCCCCAGCATTTT. Protein sequence: CASSLGQGGNQPQHF.

The sample holds a few counts of this clone. CDR3: CAWSEWAGGETQYF. In DNA, the CDR3 is TGTGCCTGGAGCGAGTGGGCAGGGGGGGAGACCCAGTACTTC. The rearrangement uses TRBV30 and TRBJ2-5, with a weak D call TRBD1 (7 bases). The CDR3 is made up of 14 amino acids. V lost 3 bases and J lost 5, with 16 bases in between. In germline, CDR1 is GTSNPN, CDR2 SVGIG (reference sequence).

This chain links TRBV28 with TRBJ2-1; a weak D match, TRBD2 (11 bases). The CDR3 has 19 amino acids. From germline, CDR1 is MDHEN and CDR2 SYDVKM. V was pared by 6 bases and J by 8 bases, with 32 bases between. DNA of the CDR3: TGTGCCAGCAGCCCGGGACAGGGGTTGGCTAGCGGGAGGAGGGATGAGCAGTTCTTC. It specifies CASSPGQGLASGRRDEQFF.

The V call is TRBV28, the J call TRBJ2-2; 13 nucleotides agree with TRBD2. The CDR3 has 16 residues. With V trimmed by 1 base and J by 5 bases, 1 base remained unmatched. Germline V CDR1 and CDR2: MDHEN, SYDVKM. This chain's CDR3 is CASSLLTSGRTGELFF. The CDR3 DNA sequence: TGTGCCAGCAGTTTATTGACTAGCGGGAGGACCGGGGAGCTGTTTTTT. Filled out from reference TRBV28 and TRBJ2-2, the complete variable domain reads DVKVTQSSRYLVKRTGEKVFLECVQDMDHENMFWYRQDPGLGLRLIYFSYDVKMKEKGDIPEGYSVSREKKERFSLILESASTNQTSMYLCASSLLTSGRTGELFFGEGSRLTVL.

This rearrangement joins TRBV6-1 to TRBJ2-1, with 9 nucleotides matching TRBD2. The CDR3 has 15 amino acids. Looked up from germline, CDR1 is MNHNS and CDR2 is SASEGT. Trimming at V came to 5 bases and at J to 4 bases, leaving 6 bases not matched to a gene. CDR3 region: CASSSLTSGYNEQFF. The CDR3 DNA reads TGTGCCAGCAGTTCCCTGACTAGCGGTTACAATGAGCAGTTCTTC.

The rearrangement joins TRBV7-9 to TRBJ2-7; D gene uncertain. This CDR3 region has 17 residues. V was clipped by 5 bases and J by 0 bases, with 20 bases between them. Per the germline V gene, CDR1 is SEHNR and CDR2 is FQNEAQ (reference sequence). CDR3 sequence: CASSLSSDSIFSYEQYF. The CDR3 DNA reads as TGTGCCAGCAGCCTCAGCAGTGACTCTATTTTCTCCTACGAGCAGTACTTC.

The chain has TRBV4-1 and TRBJ2-5; perhaps TRBD1 as D (6 bases). Germline V gives CDR1 MGHRA, CDR2 YSYEKL. V lost 3 bases, J lost 4 bases, and 21 bases lay in between. This CDR3 comprises 17 residues. CDR3 in amino acids: CASSHGSGQRLIETQYF. CDR3 coding DNA: TGCGCCAGCAGCCATGGCTCCGGACAGCGACTAATAGAGACCCAGTACTTC.

The chain joins TRBV7-3 to TRBJ1-1; unclear D gene. The CDR3 sequence is 13 residues long. Per the germline V gene, CDR1 is SGHTA and CDR2 is FQGTGA. The V and J ends lost 3 bases and 3 bases respectively, with 8 bases between them. The CDR3 spells CASSFSEDTEAFF. In nucleotides, the CDR3 is TGTGCCAGCAGCTTCTCAGAGGACACTGAAGCTTTCTTT.

The chain is built from TRBV7-9 and TRBJ1-1, with D possibly being TRBD1 (5 bases). Germline V gene lookup returns CDR1 SEHNR and CDR2 FQNEAQ (reference sequence). The V gene lost 5 bases and the J gene lost 2 bases, with 12 bases spanning the gap. The CDR3 has 14 residues. The CDR3 is CASSALTGNTEAFF. DNA for the CDR3: TGTGCCAGCAGCGCGTTAACAGGAAACACTGAAGCTTTCTTT.